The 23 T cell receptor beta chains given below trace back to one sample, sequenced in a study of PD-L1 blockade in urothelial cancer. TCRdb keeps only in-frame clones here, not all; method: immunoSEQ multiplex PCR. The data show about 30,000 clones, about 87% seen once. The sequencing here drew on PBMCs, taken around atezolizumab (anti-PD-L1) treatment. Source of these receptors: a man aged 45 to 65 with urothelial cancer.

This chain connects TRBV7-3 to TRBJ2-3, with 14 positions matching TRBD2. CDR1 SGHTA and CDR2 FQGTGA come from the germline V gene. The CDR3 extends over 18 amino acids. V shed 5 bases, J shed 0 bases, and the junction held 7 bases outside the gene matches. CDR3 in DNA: TGTGCCAGCAGCACGGGACTAGCGGGGGCCTCTAGCACAGATACGCAGTATTTT. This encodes CASSTGLAGASSTDTQYF. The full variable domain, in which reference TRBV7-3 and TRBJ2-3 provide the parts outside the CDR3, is GAGVSQTPSNKVTEKGKYVELRCDPISGHTALYWYRQSLGQGPEFLIYFQGTGAADDSGLPNDRFFAVRPEGSVSTLKIQRTERGDSAVYLCASSTGLAGASSTDTQYFGPGTRLTVL.

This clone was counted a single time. The CDR3, as DNA: TGTGCCAGCTCACCAGACCCAGGGACTGGAAACACCATATATTTT. This gives the protein CASSPDPGTGNTIYF. The chain employs TRBV18 and TRBJ1-3; maybe TRBD1 (5 bases). The germline gives CDR1 KGHSH, CDR2 LQKENI. The CDR3 length is 15 residues. Trimming removed 2 bases at V and 2 bases at J, with 10 bases between. Looking up the rest from reference TRBV18 and TRBJ1-3 gives the full variable domain: NAGVMQNPRHLVRRRGQEARLRCSPMKGHSHVYWYRQLPEEGLKFMVYLQKENIIDESGMPKERFSAEFPKEGPSILRIQQVVRGDSAAYFCASSPDPGTGNTIYFGEGSWLTVV.

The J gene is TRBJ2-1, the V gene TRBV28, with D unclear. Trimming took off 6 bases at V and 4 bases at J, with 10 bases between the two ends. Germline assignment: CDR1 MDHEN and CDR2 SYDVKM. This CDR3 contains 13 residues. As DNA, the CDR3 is TGTGCCAGCAGATCGAGCACTTACAATGAGCAGTTCTTC. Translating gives CASRSSTYNEQFF.

CDR3 sequence: CASSPLGQGDYGYTF. The CDR3 DNA follows: TGTGCCAGCTCACCTCTAGGACAGGGGGACTATGGCTACACCTTC. The J gene is TRBJ1-2, the V gene TRBV18; TRBD1 aligns across 10 bases. The CDR3 has 15 amino acids. J gave up 3 bases and V 3 bases, and 4 bases lay outside the gene matches. CDR1 and CDR2 from the germline V gene are KGHSH and LQKENI.

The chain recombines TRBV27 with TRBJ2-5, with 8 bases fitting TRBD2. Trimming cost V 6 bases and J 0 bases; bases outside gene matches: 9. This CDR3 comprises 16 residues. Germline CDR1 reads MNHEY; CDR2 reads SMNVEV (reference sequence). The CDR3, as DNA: TGTGCCAGCAGCCCTTACGGACTAGCCGACCAAGAGACCCAGTACTTC. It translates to CASSPYGLADQETQYF.

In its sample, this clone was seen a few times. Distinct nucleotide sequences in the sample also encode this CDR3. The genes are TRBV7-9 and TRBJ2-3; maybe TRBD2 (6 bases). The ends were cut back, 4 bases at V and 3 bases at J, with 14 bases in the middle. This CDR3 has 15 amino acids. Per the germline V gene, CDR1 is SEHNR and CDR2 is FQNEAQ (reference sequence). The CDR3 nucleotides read TGTGCCAGCAGCTCCGCCGGAGGGTTGACAGATACGCAGTATTTT. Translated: CASSSAGGLTDTQYF.

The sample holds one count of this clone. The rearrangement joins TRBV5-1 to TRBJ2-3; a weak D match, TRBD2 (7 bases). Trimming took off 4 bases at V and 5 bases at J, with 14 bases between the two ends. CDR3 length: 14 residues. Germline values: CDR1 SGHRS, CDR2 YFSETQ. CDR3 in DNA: TGCGCCAGCAGCACGGGGGGCGCCGGAGATACGCAGTATTTT. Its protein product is CASSTGGAGDTQYF.

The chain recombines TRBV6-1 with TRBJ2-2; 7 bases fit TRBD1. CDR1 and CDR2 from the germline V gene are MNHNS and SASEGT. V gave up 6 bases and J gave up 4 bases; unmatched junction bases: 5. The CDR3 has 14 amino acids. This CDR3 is CASSQDRITGELFF. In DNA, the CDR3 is TGTGCCAGCAGCCAGGACAGGATCACCGGGGAGCTGTTTTTT.

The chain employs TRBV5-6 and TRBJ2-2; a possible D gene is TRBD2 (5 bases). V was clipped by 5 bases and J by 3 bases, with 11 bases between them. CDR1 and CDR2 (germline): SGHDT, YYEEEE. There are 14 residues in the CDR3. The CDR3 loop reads CASRNGMDTGELFF. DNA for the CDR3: TGTGCCAGCAGAAACGGGATGGACACCGGGGAGCTGTTTTTT.

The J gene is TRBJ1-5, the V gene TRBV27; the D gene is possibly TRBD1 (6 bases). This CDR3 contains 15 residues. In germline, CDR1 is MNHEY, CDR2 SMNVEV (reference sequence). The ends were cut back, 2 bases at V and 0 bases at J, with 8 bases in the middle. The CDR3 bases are TGTGCCAGCAGTTTACGGACAGATAGCAATCAGCCCCAGCATTTT. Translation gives CASSLRTDSNQPQHF.

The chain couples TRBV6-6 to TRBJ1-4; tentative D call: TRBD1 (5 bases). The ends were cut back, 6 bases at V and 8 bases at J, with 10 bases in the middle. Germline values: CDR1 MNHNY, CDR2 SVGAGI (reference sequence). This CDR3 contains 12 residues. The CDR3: CASRGKGEKLFF. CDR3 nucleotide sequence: TGTGCCAGCAGAGGGAAGGGGGAAAAACTGTTTTTT.

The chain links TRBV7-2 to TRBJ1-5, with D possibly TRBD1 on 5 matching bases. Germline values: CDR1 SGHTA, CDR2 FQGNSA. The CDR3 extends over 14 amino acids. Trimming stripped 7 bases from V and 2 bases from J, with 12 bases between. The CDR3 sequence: CASNPSGGNQPQHF. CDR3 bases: TGTGCCAGCAACCCCTCGGGGGGCAATCAGCCCCAGCATTTT.

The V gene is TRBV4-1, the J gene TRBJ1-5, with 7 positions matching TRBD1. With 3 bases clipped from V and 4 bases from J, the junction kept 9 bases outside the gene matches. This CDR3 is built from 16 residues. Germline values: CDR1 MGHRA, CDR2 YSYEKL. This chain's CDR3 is CASSQGSGTVNQPQHF. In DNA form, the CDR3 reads TGCGCCAGCAGCCAGGGGTCCGGGACAGTAAATCAGCCCCAGCATTTT.

CDR3 coding DNA: TGTGCCAGCGTGCGGGGGAACACTGAAGCTTTCTTT. It encodes CASVRGNTEAFF. The chain has TRBV28 and TRBJ1-1; D is undetermined. This CDR3 is 12 amino acids long. Germline V gene sequence: CDR1 MDHEN, CDR2 SYDVKM. V lost 8 bases and J 1 base, leaving 8 bases between the germline ends.

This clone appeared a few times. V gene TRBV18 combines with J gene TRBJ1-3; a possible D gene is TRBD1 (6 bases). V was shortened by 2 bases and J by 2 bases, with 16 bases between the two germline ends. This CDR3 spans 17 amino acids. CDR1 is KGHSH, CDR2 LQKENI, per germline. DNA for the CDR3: TGTGCCAGCTCACCATACCCAGGGGCTGAAGCTGGAAACACCATATATTTT. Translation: CASSPYPGAEAGNTIYF.

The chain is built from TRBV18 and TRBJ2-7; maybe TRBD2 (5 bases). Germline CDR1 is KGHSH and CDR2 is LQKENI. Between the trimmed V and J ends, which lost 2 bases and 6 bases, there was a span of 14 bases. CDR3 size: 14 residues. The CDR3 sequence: CASSPNVQGGEQYF. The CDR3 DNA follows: TGTGCCAGCTCACCAAACGTACAAGGAGGCGAGCAGTACTTC.

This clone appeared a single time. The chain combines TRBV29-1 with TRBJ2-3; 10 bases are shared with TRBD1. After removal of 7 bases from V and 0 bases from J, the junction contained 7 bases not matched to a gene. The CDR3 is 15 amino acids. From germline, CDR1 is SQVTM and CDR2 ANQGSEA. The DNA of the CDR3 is TGCAGCGGAGACGGGACAGGGGATAGCACAGATACGCAGTATTTT. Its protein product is CSGDGTGDSTDTQYF.

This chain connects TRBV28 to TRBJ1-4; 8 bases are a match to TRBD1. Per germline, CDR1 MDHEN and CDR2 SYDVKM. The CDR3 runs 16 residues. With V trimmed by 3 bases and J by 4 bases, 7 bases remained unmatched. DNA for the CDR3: TGTGCCAGCAGTTTCTTGCAGGGGGCGGGTAATGAAAAACTGTTTTTT. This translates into CASSFLQGAGNEKLFF.

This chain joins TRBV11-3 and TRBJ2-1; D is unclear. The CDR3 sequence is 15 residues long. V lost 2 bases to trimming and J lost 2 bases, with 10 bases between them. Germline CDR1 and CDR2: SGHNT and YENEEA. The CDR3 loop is CASSLTDTPYNEQFF. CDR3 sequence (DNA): TGTGCCAGCAGCTTAACCGATACTCCCTACAATGAGCAGTTCTTC.

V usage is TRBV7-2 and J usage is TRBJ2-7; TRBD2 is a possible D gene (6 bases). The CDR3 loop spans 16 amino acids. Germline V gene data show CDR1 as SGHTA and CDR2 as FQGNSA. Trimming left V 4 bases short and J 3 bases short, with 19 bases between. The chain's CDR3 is CASSSGVGSPLYEQYF. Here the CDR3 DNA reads TGTGCCAGCAGCTCGGGGGTCGGCTCACCCCTCTACGAGCAGTACTTC.

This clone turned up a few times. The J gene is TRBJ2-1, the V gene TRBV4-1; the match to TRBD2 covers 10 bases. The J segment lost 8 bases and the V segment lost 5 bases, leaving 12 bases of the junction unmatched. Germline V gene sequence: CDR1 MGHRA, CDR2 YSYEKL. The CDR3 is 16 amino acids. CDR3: CASSWPSGGQGDEQFF. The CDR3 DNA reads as TGCGCCAGCAGCTGGCCTAGCGGGGGTCAGGGGGATGAGCAGTTCTTC.

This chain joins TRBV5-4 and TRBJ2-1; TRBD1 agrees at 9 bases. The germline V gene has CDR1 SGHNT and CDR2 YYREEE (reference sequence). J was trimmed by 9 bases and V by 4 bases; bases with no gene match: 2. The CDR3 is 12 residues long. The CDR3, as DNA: TGTGCCAGCAGCCTGACAGGGGGTGAGCAGTTCTTC. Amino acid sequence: CASSLTGGEQFF.

The chain's CDR3 is CASSKDGEAFF. The CDR3 bases are TGTGCCAGTAGTAAAGACGGTGAAGCTTTCTTT. The chain combines TRBV19 with TRBJ1-1, with D uncertain. The CDR3 totals 11 residues. Germline CDR1 is LNHDA and CDR2 is SQIVND (reference sequence). V lost 4 bases, J lost 7 bases, and 7 bases lay in between.